Below are 24 T cell receptor beta chains sequenced from a single sample in a study of shared clonotypes between healthy human individuals. The data were produced by immunoSEQ multiplex PCR, yet TCRdb's version contains in-frame clones alone and is incomplete. Here the sample spans some 800,000 clones, nearly 95% being singletons. Naive CD8 cells were CD45RO-negative, positively selected for CCR7, excluding terminally differentiated effector memory CD45RA+ cells. Specimen: naive CD8+ T cells sorted from blood. These TCRs come from a man aged 25 to 40 in good health.

Only one count was recorded for this clone. The V and J genes are TRBV7-9 and TRBJ2-3, with 8 positions matching TRBD2. With 1 base clipped from V and 6 bases from J, the junction kept 3 bases outside the gene matches. This CDR3 is built from 14 residues. Germline V lookup: CDR1 SEHNR, CDR2 FQNEAQ (reference sequence). In DNA, the CDR3 is TGTGCCAGCAGCTTAGGGCAGCGGGAGGATACGCAGTATTTT. It specifies CASSLGQREDTQYF.

CDR3 protein: CASRNREYQETQYF. The CDR3 DNA follows: TGTGCCAGCAGGAACAGGGAGTACCAAGAGACCCAGTACTTC. The chain recombines TRBV2 with TRBJ2-5; a possible D gene is TRBD1 (6 bases). From germline, CDR1 is SNHLY and CDR2 FYNNEI. The CDR3 has 14 amino acids. Trimming removed 6 bases from V and 0 bases from J, with 11 bases in between.

The chain employs TRBV4-2 and TRBJ1-3; no firm D call. From germline, CDR1 is LGHNA and CDR2 YNFKEQ. Trimming cost V 0 bases and J 14 bases, with 17 bases left between them. The CDR3 has 14 residues. CDR3 nucleotides: TGTGCCAGCAGCCAAGAGGCGGGCGGAAACCTCCTATATTTT. Protein sequence: CASSQEAGGNLLYF.

CDR3 DNA sequence: TGTGCCAGCAGTAGATCGGGTGGGCGGCTGTCCTACGAGCAGTACTTC. It yields the protein CASSRSGGRLSYEQYF. The chain recombines TRBV27 with TRBJ2-7, with unresolved D. Trimming took 5 bases from V and 1 from J, leaving 18 bases between them. Germline V lookup: CDR1 MNHEY, CDR2 SMNVEV (reference sequence). The CDR3 runs 16 residues.

CDR3 region: CASSLKKTGSGETQYF. The DNA for the CDR3 is TGCGCCAGCAGCTTGAAGAAAACAGGGTCCGGAGAGACCCAGTACTTC. The rearrangement links TRBV5-1 to TRBJ2-5; a weak D match, TRBD1 (6 bases). Trimming stripped 1 base from V and 4 bases from J, with 17 bases between. Germline-derived CDR1 and CDR2 are SGHRS and YFSETQ. CDR3 size: 16 residues.

The genes are TRBV29-1 and TRBJ2-1; possible D gene TRBD2, 5 bases. The CDR3 has 14 amino acids. Looked up from germline, CDR1 is SQVTM and CDR2 is ANQGSEA. Trimming left V 4 bases short and J 0 bases short, with 10 bases between. CDR3 amino acids: CSVGLLSSYNEQFF. The CDR3, as DNA: TGCAGCGTTGGACTATTAAGCTCCTACAATGAGCAGTTCTTC.

The chain employs TRBV15 and TRBJ1-5; no clear D. Trimming took 0 bases from V and 5 from J, leaving 8 bases between them. Germline V gives CDR1 LNHNV, CDR2 YYDKDF (reference sequence). This CDR3 is built from 14 residues. CDR3: CATSRETFHQPQHF. The CDR3 bases are TGTGCCACCAGCAGAGAAACCTTCCATCAGCCCCAGCATTTT.

The J gene is TRBJ2-7, the V gene TRBV15, with D uncertain. V was clipped by 5 bases and J by 6 bases, with 11 bases between them. CDR1 is LNHNV and CDR2 is YYDKDF in the germline V gene (reference sequence). The CDR3 covers 12 residues. This CDR3 reads CATSWRPGEQYF. The CDR3 nucleotides read TGTGCCACCAGCTGGCGACCTGGCGAGCAGTACTTC.

The chain uses TRBV6-5 and TRBJ2-1; TRBD1 matches at 8 bases. The V and J ends lost 6 bases and 3 bases, in that order; junction bases with no gene match: 4. Germline V gene data show CDR1 as MNHEY and CDR2 as SVGAGI. This CDR3 has 14 amino acids. The CDR3 protein is CASSAGGIYNEQFF. The CDR3 region has the DNA TGTGCCAGCAGCGCAGGGGGCATCTACAATGAGCAGTTCTTC.

J is TRBJ2-7 and V is TRBV28, with 12 bases identical to TRBD2. Germline values: CDR1 MDHEN, CDR2 SYDVKM. The J segment lost 1 base and the V segment lost 5 bases, leaving 6 bases of the junction unmatched. This CDR3 comprises 16 residues. CDR3: CASSTPTSGRSYEQYF. CDR3 sequence (DNA): TGTGCCAGCAGTACCCCGACTAGCGGGAGATCCTACGAGCAGTACTTC.

This clone appeared once. The CDR3 here is CASIPLQPQGLEWSYTF. The CDR3 DNA reads TGTGCCAGCATCCCGCTACAACCTCAGGGCTTAGAGTGGAGCTACACCTTC. The chain couples TRBV28 to TRBJ1-2, with D perhaps TRBD1 (5 bases). The CDR3 length is 17 residues. CDR1 MDHEN and CDR2 SYDVKM come from the germline V gene. Trimming stripped 7 bases from V and 9 bases from J, with 30 bases between.

The chain combines TRBV27 with TRBJ2-6; D is tentatively TRBD1 or TRBD2 (5 bases each). Deletions cut 4 bases from V and 1 base from J, with 11 bases between. The CDR3 contains 16 residues. Germline V CDR1 and CDR2: MNHEY, SMNVEV (reference sequence). The CDR3 region has the DNA TGTGCCAGCAGTTGGGTGGGGACGTCTGGGGCCAACGTCCTGACTTTC. Protein product: CASSWVGTSGANVLTF.

The rearrangement links TRBV7-7 to TRBJ2-7, with D tentatively TRBD1 (5 bases). Per the germline V gene, CDR1 is SSHAT and CDR2 is FNYEAQ (reference sequence). The CDR3 spans 13 residues. The germline V and J ends were trimmed by 5 bases and 5 bases, with 13 bases remaining between them. In DNA, the CDR3 is TGTGCCAGCAGCCCCGCAGGGATCGACGAGCAGTACTTC. It specifies CASSPAGIDEQYF.

The gene calls are TRBV7-3 and TRBJ2-1; 9 bases are a match to TRBD1. The CDR3 consists of 15 residues. CDR1 is SGHTA, CDR2 FQGTGA, per germline. V lost 5 bases to trimming and J lost 5 bases; unmatched junction nucleotides: 7. The CDR3 reads CASSLGQGRDNEQFF. The CDR3 DNA sequence: TGTGCCAGCAGCCTCGGACAGGGGCGAGACAATGAGCAGTTCTTC.

The chain couples TRBV18 to TRBJ1-4, with D perhaps TRBD1 (5 bases). This CDR3 region has 12 residues. Trimming removed 8 bases from V and 8 bases from J, with 12 bases in between. The V gene's germline CDR1 is KGHSH and CDR2 LQKENI. DNA for the CDR3: TGTGCCAGCACCGGGGCCTCGGAAAAACTGTTTTTT. Translation gives CASTGASEKLFF.

V and J are TRBV9 and TRBJ2-2; D is unresolved. The ends were cut back, 2 bases at V and 1 base at J, with 18 bases in the middle. Germline loops: CDR1 SGDLS, CDR2 YYNGEE. The CDR3 loop spans 18 amino acids. The CDR3 coding sequence is TGTGCCAGCAGCGTCTTCGAACGGCCCGTAAGGAACACCGGGGAGCTGTTTTTT. Translated: CASSVFERPVRNTGELFF.

J is TRBJ2-6 and V is TRBV7-9, with D possibly being TRBD2 (5 bases). Deletions cut 8 bases from V and 4 bases from J, with 15 bases between. The CDR3 has 15 residues. Germline assignment: CDR1 SEHNR and CDR2 FQNEAQ (reference sequence). For the CDR3, the DNA is TGTGCCAGCTGGCTTGAGGGCTCGGGGGCCAACGTCCTGACTTTC. Encoded protein: CASWLEGSGANVLTF.

The V and J genes are TRBV29-1 and TRBJ2-1; 15 bases match TRBD2. CDR1 is SQVTM and CDR2 is ANQGSEA in the germline V gene. The CDR3 length is 18 residues. V lost 4 bases and J lost 2; bases outside the gene matches: 9. CDR3 sequence (DNA): TGCAGCGTTGGACTTTCGGGACTAGCGGGAGGTCCCTACAATGAGCAGTTCTTC. This translates into CSVGLSGLAGGPYNEQFF.

CDR3 nucleotides: TGTGCCAGCAGTTACAGGACTAGCGAGCTACCTTACGAGCAGTACTTC. It is translated as CASSYRTSELPYEQYF. This chain uses TRBV6-6 with TRBJ2-7; 9 nucleotides align to TRBD2. The germline CDR1 and CDR2 sequences are MNHNY and SVGAGI (reference sequence). This CDR3 region has 16 residues. The ends lost 2 bases at V and 4 bases at J; junction bases unmatched: 9.

The rearrangement links TRBV5-4 to TRBJ1-2; D gene ambiguous. V lost 2 bases and J lost 3, with 11 bases in between. This CDR3 has 14 amino acids. Germline assignment: CDR1 SGHNT and CDR2 YYREEE (reference sequence). The CDR3 reads CASSFDGSHYGYTF. In nucleotides, the CDR3 is TGTGCCAGCAGCTTTGACGGATCTCACTATGGCTACACCTTC.

The V and J genes are TRBV25-1 and TRBJ2-5; TRBD1 might be the D (5 bases). Germline values: CDR1 MGHDK, CDR2 SYGVNS. The V end lost 10 bases, the J end lost 2 bases, and 14 bases lay between the germline ends. This CDR3 region has 13 residues. The CDR3 region has the DNA TGTGCCACCGCCCCGGCAGGGCAAGAGACCCAGTACTTC. Translation gives CATAPAGQETQYF.

The rearrangement links TRBV27 to TRBJ1-4; D unresolved. Germline assignment: CDR1 MNHEY and CDR2 SMNVEV (reference sequence). V lost 6 bases to trimming and J lost 3 bases, with 14 bases between them. The CDR3 totals 15 residues. CDR3 amino acids: CASRAFGVPNEKLFF. The CDR3 coding sequence is TGTGCCAGCAGGGCTTTCGGGGTCCCTAATGAAAAACTGTTTTTT.

This chain links TRBV9 with TRBJ2-2; TRBD1 might be the D (5 bases). Trimming left V 3 bases short and J 0 bases short, with 12 bases between. Germline CDR1 and CDR2: SGDLS and YYNGEE. The CDR3 contains 16 residues. In DNA, the CDR3 is TGTGCCAGCAGCGCTCTGGGGCTTCCGAACACCGGGGAGCTGTTTTTT. Its protein product is CASSALGLPNTGELFF.

The V gene is TRBV27, the J gene TRBJ1-5; a weak D match, TRBD1 (5 bases). This CDR3 is built from 15 residues. Trimming removed 5 bases at V and 0 bases at J, with 11 bases between. Germline CDR1 MNHEY, CDR2 SMNVEV (reference sequence). CDR3 DNA sequence: TGTGCCAGCAGTGGGGGACCGGTTAGCAATCAGCCCCAGCATTTT. As protein: CASSGGPVSNQPQHF.